This entry is about one T cell receptor (beta chain). The data were obtained in a study of regulatory T cells in long-lasting Graves disease. The CDR3 spans 17 residues. Germline CDR1 MNHEY, CDR2 SMNVEV (reference sequence). Germline trimming cut 2 bases from V and 6 bases from J; bases unmatched to any gene: 11. Indicated time point: newly diagnosed GD, antithyroid drugs for less than 3 months. Making the TCR library involved RNA that had been extracted from PBMCs. In building TCR beta libraries, iRepertoire HTBI primers were used together with Arm-PCR of CDR3 regions. TCRdb re-called the multiplex PCR reads through MiXCR, storing one row per CDR3 protein. Here the sample spans roughly 610,000 distinct CDR3 sequences, 16% being singletons. The data also belong to a second study, concerning T cells in Graves' hyperthyroidism and ophthalmopathy.

This TCR came from a young woman with Graves disease. This chain links TRBV27 with TRBJ2-2; TRBD2 matches at 8 bases. This material consisted of peripheral blood mononuclear cells (PBMCs), taken at new diagnosis, from a patient treated with antithyroid drugs. The CDR3 DNA follows: TGTGCCAGCAGTTTACCAAGACCAGCGGGAGATCCCGGGGAGCTGTTTTTT. Translating gives CASSLPRPAGDPGELFF.